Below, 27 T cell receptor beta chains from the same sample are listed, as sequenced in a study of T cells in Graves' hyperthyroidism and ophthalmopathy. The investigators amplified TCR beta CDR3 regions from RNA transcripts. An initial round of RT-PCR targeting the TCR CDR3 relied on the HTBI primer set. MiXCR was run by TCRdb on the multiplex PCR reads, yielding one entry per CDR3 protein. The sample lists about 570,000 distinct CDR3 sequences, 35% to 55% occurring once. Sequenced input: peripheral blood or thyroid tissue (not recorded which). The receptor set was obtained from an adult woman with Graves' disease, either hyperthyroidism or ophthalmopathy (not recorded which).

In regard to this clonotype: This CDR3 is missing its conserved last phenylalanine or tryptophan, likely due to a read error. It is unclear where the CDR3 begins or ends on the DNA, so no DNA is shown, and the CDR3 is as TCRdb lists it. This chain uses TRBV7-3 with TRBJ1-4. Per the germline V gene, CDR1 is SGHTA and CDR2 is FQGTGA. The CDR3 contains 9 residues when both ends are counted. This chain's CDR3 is CASSPLAGP.

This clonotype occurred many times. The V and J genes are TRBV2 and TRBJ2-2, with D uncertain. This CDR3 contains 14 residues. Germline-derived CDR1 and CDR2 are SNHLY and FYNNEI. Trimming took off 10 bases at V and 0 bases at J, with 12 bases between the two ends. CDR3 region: CATGRYSNTGELFF. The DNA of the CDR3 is TGTGCCACCGGGCGGTACTCGAACACCGGGGAGCTGTTTTTT.

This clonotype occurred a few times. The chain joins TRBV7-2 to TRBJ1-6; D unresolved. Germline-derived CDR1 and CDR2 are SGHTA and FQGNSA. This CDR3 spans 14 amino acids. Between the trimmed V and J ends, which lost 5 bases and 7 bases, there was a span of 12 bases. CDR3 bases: TGTGCCAGCAGCGACGTGGGTGGGAATTCACCCCTCCACTTT. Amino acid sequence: CASSDVGGNSPLHF.

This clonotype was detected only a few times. The CDR3 loop is CATSEAGTGASYTF. The CDR3 bases are TGTGCCACCAGTGAGGCCGGGACAGGGGCTAGCTACACCTTC. The genes are TRBV24-1 and TRBJ1-2; TRBD1 agrees at 10 bases. This CDR3 has 14 residues. The V gene's germline CDR1 is KGHDR and CDR2 SFDVKD. The trim removed 4 bases at V and 9 bases at J, leaving 7 bases unmatched.

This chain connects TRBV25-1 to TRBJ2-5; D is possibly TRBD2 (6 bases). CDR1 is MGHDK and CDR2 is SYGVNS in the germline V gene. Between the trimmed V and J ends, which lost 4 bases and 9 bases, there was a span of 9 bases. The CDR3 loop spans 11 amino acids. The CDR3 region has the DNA TGTGCCAGCAGTGCCACGGGGGCCCAGTACTTC. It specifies CASSATGAQYF.

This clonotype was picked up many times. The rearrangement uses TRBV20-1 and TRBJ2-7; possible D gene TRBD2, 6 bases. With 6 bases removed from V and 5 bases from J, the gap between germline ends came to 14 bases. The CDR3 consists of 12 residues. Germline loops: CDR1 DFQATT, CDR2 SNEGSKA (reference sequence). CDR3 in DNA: TGCAGTGCGTTGGAGGGCTGGGACGAGCAGTACTTC. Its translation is CSALEGWDEQYF.

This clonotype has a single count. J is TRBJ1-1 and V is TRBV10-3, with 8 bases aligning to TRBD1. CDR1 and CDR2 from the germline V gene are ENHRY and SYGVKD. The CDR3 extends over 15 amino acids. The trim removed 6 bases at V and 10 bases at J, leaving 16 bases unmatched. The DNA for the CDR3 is TGTGCCATCAGACTACTAGCGGACAGGGACCCCACAGCTTTCTTT. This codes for CAIRLLADRDPTAFF.

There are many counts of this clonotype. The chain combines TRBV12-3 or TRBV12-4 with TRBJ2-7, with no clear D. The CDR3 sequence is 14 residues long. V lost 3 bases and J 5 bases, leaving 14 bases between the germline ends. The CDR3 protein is CASSFSQKRHEQYF. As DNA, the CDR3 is TGTGCCAGCAGTTTCTCCCAAAAACGTCACGAGCAGTACTTC.

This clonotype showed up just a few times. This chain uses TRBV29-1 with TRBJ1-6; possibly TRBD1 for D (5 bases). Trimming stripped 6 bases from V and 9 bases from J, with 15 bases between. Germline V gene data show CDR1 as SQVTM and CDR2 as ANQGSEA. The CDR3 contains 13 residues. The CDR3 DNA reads TGCAGCGTCCGGGACGGCAGATTTTCACCCCTCCACTTT. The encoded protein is CSVRDGRFSPLHF.

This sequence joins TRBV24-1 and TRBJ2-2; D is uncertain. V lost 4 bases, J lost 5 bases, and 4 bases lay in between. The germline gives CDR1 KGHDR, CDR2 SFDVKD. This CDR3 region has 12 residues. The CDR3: CATSDLTGELFF. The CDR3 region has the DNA TGTGCCACCAGTGACCTTACCGGGGAGCTGTTTTTT.

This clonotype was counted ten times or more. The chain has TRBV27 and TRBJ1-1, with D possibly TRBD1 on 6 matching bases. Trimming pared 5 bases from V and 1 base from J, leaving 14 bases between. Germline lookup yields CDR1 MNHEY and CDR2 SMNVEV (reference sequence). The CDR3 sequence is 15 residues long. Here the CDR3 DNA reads TGTGCCAGCAGTCCTATTGGACAGTCGAACACTGAAGCTTTCTTT. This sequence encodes CASSPIGQSNTEAFF.

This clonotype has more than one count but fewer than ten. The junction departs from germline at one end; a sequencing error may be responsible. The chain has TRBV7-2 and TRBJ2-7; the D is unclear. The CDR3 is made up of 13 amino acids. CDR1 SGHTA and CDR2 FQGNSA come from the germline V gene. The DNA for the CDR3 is TGTGCCGGCAGCTTGGGCTTCGCCCCGGTGCCGTACTTC. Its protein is CAGSLGFAPVPYF.

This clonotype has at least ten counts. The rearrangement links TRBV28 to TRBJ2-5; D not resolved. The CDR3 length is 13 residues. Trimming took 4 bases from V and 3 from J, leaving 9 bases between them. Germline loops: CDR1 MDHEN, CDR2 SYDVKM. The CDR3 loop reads CASSSMRKETQYF. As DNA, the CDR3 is TGTGCCAGCAGTTCGATGCGGAAAGAGACCCAGTACTTC.

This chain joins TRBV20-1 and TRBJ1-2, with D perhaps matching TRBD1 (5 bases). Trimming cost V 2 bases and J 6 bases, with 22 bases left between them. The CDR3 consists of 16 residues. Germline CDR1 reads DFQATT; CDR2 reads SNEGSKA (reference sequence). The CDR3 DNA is TGCAGTGCTAGAAGCGGGGGAGGGCAAGAGGCTCATGGCTACACCTTC. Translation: CSARSGGGQEAHGYTF.

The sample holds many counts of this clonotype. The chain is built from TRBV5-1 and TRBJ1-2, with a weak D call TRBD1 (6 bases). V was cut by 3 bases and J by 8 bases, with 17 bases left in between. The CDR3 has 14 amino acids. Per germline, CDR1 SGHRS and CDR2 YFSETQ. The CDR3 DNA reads TGCGCCAGCAGCTGGACAGCGCAGGGTAGGGGCTACACCTTC. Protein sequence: CASSWTAQGRGYTF.

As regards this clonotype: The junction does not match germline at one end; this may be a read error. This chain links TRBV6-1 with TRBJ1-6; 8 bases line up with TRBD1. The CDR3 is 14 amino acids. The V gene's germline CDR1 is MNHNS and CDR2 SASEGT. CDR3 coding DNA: TGTGCCAGCAGTGTGGGACAGGAGGGTTCACTCCTCCACTTT. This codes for CASSVGQEGSLLHF.

CDR3 residues: CASSPTGGNVTEAFF. CDR3 sequence (DNA): TGCGCCAGCAGCCCGACAGGGGGCAATGTAACTGAAGCTTTCTTT. The V call is TRBV10-2, the J call TRBJ1-1, with TRBD1 matching over 10 bases. J lost 5 bases, V lost 6 bases, and 9 bases had no gene match. The germline CDR1 and CDR2 sequences are WSHSY and SAAADI. The CDR3 is 15 amino acids.

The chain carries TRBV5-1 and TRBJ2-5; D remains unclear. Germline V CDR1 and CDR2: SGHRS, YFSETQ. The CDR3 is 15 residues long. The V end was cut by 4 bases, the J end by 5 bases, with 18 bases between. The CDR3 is CASSRWGDGKETQYF. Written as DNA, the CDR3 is TGCGCCAGCAGCCGCTGGGGTGATGGGAAGGAGACCCAGTACTTC.

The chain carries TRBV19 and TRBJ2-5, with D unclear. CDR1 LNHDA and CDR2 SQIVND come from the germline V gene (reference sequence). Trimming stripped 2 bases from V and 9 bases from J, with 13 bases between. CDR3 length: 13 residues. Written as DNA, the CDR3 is TGTGCCAGTAGTATACCCCTGCGTCAGCCCCAGTACTTC. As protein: CASSIPLRQPQYF.

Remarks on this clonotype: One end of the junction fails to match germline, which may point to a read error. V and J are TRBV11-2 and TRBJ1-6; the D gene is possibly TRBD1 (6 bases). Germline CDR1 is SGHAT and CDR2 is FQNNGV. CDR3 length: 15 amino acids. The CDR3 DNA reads TGCGCCAGCAGCCAAGATAGAACAGGGTGGACACCCCTCCACTTT. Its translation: CASSQDRTGWTPLHF.

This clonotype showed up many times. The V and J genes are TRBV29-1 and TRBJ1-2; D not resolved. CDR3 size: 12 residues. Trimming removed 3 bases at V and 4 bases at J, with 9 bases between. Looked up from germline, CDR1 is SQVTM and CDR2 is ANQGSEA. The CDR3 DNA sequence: TGCAGCGTTGATGACGGAAGCTATGGCTACACCTTC. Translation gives CSVDDGSYGYTF.

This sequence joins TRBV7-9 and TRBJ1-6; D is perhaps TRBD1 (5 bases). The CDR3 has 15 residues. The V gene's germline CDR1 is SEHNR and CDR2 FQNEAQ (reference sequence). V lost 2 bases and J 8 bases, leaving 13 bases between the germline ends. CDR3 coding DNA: TGTGCCAGCAGCTTAAGGGGACGGGTCGATTCACCCCTCCACTTT. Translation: CASSLRGRVDSPLHF.

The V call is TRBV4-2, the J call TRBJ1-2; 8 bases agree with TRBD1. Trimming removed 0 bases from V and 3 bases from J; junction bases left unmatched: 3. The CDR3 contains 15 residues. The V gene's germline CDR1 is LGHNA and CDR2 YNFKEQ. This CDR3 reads CASSQEHRGDYGYTF. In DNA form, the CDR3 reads TGTGCCAGCAGCCAAGAACACAGGGGGGACTATGGCTACACCTTC.

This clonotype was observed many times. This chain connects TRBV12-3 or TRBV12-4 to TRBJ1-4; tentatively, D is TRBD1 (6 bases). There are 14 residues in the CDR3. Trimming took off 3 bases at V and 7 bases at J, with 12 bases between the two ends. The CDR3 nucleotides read TGTGCCAGCAGTTTCGGGGGAGGGGGTGAAAAACTGTTTTTT. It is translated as CASSFGGGGEKLFF.

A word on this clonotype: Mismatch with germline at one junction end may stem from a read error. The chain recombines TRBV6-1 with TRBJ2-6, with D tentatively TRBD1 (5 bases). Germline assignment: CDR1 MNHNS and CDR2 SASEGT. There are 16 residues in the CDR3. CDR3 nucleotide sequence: TGTGCCACCAGTGAAGGGGCAGGGACTGGGGCCAACGTCCTGACTTTC. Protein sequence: CATSEGAGTGANVLTF.

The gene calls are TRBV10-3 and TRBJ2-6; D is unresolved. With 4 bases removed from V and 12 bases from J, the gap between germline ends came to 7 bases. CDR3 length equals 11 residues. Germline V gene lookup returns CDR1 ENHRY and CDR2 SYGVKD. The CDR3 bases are TGTGCCATCAGTGGGGCTAGCGTCCTGACTTTC. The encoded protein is CAISGASVLTF.

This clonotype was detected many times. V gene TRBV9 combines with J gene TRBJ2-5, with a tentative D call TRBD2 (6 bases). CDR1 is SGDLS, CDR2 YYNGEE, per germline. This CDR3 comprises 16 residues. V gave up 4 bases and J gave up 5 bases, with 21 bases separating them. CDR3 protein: CASSSFETRLAETQYF. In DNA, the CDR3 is TGTGCCAGCAGCTCCTTCGAGACTAGACTGGCGGAGACCCAGTACTTC.